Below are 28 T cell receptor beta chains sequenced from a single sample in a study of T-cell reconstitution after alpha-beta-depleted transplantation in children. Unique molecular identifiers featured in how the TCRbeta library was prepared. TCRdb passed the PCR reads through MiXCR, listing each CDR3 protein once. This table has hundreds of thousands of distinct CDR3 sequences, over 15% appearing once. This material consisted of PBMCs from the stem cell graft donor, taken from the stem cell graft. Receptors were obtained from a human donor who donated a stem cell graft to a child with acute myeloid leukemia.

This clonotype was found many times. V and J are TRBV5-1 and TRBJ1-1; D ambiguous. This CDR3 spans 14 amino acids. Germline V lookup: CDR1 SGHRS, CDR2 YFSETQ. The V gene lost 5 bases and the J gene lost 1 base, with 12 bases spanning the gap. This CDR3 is CASRDPYRNTEAFF. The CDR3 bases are TGCGCCAGCAGGGATCCCTACAGGAACACTGAAGCTTTCTTT.

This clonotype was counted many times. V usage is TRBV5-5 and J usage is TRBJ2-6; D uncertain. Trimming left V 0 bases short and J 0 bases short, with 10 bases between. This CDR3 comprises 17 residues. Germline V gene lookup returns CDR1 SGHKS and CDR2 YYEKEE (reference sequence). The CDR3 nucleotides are TGTGCCAGCAGCTTGGCCACAGCTAGCTCTGGGGCCAACGTCCTGACTTTC. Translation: CASSLATASSGANVLTF.

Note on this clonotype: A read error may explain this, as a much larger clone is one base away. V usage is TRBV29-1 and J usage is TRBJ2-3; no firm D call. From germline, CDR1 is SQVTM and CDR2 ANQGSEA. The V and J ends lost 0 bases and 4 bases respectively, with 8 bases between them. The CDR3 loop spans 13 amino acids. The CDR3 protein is CSVEEVGADTQYF. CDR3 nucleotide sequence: TGCAGCGTTGAAGAGGTCGGCGCAGATACGCAGTATTTT.

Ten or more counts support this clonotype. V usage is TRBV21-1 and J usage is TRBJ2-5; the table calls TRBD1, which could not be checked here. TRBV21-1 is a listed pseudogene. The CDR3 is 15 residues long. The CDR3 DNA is TGTGCCAGCAGCCCAAGGAGAGGGGGCCAAGAGACCCAGTACTTC. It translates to CASSPRRGGQETQYF.

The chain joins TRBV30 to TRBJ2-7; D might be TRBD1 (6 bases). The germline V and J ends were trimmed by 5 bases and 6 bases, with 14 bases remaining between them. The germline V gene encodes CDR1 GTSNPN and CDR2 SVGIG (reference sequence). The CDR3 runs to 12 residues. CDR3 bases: TGTGCCTGGGCCCCAGGGGAGAGCGAGCAGTACTTC. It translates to CAWAPGESEQYF. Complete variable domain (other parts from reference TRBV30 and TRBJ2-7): SQTIHQWPATLVQPVGSPLSLECTVEGTSNPNLYWYRQAAGRGLQLLFYSVGIGQISSEVPQNLSASRPQDRQFILSSKKLLLSDSGFYLCAWAPGESEQYFGPGTRLTVT.

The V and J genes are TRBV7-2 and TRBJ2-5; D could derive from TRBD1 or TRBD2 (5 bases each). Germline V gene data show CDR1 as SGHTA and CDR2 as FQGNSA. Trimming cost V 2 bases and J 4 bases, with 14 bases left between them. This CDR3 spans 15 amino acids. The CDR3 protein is CASSLTWGSRETQYF. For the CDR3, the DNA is TGTGCCAGCAGCTTAACGTGGGGGAGCCGAGAGACCCAGTACTTC.

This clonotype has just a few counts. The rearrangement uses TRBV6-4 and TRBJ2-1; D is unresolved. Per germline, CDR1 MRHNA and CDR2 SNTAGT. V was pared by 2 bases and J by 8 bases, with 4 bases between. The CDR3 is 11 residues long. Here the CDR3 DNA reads TGTGCCAGCAGTGACAGGGATGAGCAGTTCTTC. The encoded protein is CASSDRDEQFF.

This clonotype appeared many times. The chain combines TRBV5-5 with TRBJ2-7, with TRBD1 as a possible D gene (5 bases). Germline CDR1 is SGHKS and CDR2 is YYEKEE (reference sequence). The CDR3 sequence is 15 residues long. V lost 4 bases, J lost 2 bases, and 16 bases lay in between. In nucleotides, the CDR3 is TGTGCCAGCAGCGGGGCGAACAGACCGCCCTACGAGCAGTACTTC. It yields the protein CASSGANRPPYEQYF.

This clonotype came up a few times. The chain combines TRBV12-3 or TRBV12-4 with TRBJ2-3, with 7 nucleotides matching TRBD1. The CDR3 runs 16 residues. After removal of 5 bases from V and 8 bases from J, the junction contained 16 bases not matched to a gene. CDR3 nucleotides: TGTGCCAGCAGTCTGCGACAGGGTGGATGGGATGGTACGCAGTATTTT. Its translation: CASSLRQGGWDGTQYF.

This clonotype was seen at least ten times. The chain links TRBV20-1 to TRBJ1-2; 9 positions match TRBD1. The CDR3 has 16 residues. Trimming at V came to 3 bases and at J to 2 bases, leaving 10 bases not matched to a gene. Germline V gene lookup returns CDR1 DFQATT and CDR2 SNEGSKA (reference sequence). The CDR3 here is CSASPRTGESNYGYTF. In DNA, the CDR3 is TGCAGTGCTAGTCCGCGGACAGGGGAGAGCAACTATGGCTACACCTTC.

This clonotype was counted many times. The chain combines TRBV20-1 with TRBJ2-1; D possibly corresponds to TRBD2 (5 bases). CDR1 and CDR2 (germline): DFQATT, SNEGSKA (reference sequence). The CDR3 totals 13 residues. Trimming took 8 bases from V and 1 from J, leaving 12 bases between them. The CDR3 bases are TGCAGTCCAATGCCGGGGTCCTACAATGAGCAGTTCTTC. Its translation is CSPMPGSYNEQFF.

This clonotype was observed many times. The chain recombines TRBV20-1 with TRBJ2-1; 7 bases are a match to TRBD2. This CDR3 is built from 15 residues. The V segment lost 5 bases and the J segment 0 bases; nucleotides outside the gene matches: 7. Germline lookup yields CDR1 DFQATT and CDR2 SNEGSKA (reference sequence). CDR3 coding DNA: TGCAGTGCTCCGCGCGGGGGTAACTCCTACAATGAGCAGTTCTTC. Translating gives CSAPRGGNSYNEQFF.

The CDR3 DNA follows: TGTGCCAGCTCACCCGAAACGGGACGTAAATACAATGAGCAGTTCTTC. Residues: CASSPETGRKYNEQFF. The chain couples TRBV18 to TRBJ2-1, with D possibly being TRBD1 or TRBD2 (5 bases each). The germline V gene has CDR1 KGHSH and CDR2 LQKENI. The CDR3 is made up of 16 amino acids. Trimming removed 3 bases from V and 4 bases from J, with 16 bases in between.

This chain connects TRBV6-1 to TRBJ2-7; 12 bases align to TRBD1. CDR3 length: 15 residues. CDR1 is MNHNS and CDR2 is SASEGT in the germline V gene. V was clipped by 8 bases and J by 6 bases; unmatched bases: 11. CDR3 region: CASEPGGTGGGEQYV. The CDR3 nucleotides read TGTGCCAGCGAACCGGGCGGGACAGGGGGCGGCGAGCAGTACGTC.

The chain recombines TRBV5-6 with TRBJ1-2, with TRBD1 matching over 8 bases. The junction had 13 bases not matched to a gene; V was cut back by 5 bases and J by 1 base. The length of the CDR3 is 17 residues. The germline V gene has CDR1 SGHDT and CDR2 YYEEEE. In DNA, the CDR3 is TGTGCCAGCAGACCTACAGGGGCAGGGGGCAGTAACTATGGCTACACCTTC. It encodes CASRPTGAGGSNYGYTF.

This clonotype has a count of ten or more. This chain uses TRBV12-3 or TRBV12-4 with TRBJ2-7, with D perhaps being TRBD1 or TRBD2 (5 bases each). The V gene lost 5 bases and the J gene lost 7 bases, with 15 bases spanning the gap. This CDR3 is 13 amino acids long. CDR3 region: CASSLQGVGEQYF. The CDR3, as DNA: TGTGCCAGCAGTCTCCAGGGAGTGGGAGAGCAGTACTTC.

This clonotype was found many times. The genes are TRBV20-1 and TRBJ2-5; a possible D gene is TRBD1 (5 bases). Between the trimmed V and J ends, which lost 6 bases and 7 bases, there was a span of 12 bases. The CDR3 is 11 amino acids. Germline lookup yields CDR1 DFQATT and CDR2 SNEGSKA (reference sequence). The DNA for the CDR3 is TGCAGTGCGGACACGGCGTGGACCCAGTACTTC. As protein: CSADTAWTQYF.

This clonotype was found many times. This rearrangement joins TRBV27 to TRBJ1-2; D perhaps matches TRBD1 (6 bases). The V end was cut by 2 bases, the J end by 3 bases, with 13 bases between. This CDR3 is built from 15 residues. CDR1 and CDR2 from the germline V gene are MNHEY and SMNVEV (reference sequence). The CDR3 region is CASSLRAGAYYGYTF. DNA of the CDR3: TGTGCCAGCAGTTTAAGGGCAGGGGCTTACTATGGCTACACCTTC.

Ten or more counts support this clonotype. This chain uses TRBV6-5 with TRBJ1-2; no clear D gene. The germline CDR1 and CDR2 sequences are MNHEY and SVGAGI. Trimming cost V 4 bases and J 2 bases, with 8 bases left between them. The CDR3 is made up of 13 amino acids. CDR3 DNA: TGTGCCAGCAGTTCAGGCGGAAACTATGGCTACACCTTC. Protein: CASSSGGNYGYTF.

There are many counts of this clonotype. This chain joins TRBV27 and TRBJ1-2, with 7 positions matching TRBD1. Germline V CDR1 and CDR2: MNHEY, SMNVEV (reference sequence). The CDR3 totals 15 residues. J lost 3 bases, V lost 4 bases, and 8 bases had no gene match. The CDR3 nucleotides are TGTGCCAGCAGTTACCAGGGGGGGGCCGACTATGGCTACACCTTC. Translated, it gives CASSYQGGADYGYTF.

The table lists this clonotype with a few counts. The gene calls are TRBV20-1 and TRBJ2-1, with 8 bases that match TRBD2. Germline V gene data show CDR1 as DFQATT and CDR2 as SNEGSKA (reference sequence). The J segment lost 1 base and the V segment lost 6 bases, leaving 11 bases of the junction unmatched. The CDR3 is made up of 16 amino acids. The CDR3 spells CSAARGGGQSYNEQFF. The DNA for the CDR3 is TGCAGTGCGGCCCGGGGGGGAGGGCAGTCCTACAATGAGCAGTTCTTC.

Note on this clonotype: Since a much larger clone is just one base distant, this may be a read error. The CDR3 protein is CASSYGLTYKQYV. CDR3 bases: TGTGCCAGCAGTTATGGATTGACCTACAAGCAGTACGTC. The chain is built from TRBV12-3 or TRBV12-4 and TRBJ2-7; D unclear. This CDR3 has 13 amino acids.

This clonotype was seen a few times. The CDR3 reads CASSSLGQTQETQYF. CDR3 in DNA: TGTGCCAGCAGCTCCCTCGGACAGACTCAAGAGACCCAGTACTTC. This chain uses TRBV7-6 with TRBJ2-5, with D tentatively TRBD1 (6 bases). Germline assignment: CDR1 SGHVS and CDR2 FNYEAQ. The V and J ends lost 4 bases and 2 bases respectively, with 14 bases between them. This CDR3 is 15 amino acids long.

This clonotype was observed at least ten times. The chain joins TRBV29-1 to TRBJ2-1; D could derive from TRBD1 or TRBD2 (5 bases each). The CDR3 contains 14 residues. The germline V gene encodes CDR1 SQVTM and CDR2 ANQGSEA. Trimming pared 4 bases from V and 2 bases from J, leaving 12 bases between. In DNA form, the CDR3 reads TGCAGCGTTGTAAGAGGGGTCGCCTACAATGAGCAGTTCTTC. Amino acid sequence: CSVVRGVAYNEQFF.

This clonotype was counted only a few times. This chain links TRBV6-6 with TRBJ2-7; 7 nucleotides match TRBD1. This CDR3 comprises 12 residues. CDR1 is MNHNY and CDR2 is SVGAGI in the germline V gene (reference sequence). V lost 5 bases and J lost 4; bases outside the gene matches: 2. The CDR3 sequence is CASSGRGYEQYV. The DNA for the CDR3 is TGTGCCAGCAGTGGCAGGGGGTACGAGCAGTACGTC.

The CDR3 is CASSLFDIPVLQYF. The CDR3 bases are TGTGCCAGCAGTTTATTTGACATTCCTGTGTTGCAGTACTTC. The V and J genes are TRBV12-3 or TRBV12-4 and TRBJ2-7; unclear D gene. The CDR3 length is 14 residues. Trimming shortened V by 2 bases and J by 9 bases, and 17 bases separated the two germline ends.

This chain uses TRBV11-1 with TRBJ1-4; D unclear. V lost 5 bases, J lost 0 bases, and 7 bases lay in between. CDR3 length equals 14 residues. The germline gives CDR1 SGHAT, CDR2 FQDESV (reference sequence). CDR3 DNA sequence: TGTGCCAGCAGCCGAGGAACAACTAATGAAAAACTGTTTTTT. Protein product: CASSRGTTNEKLFF. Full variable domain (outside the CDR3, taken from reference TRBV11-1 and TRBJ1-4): EAEVAQSPRYKITEKSQAVAFWCDPISGHATLYWYRQILGQGPELLVQFQDESVVDDSQLPKDRFSAERLKGVDSTLKIQPAELGDSAMYLCASSRGTTNEKLFFGSGTQLSVL.

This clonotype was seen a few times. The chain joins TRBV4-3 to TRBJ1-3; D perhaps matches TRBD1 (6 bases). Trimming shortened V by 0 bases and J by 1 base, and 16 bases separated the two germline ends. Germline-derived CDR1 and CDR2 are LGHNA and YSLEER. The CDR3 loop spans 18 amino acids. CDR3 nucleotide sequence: TGCGCCAGCAGCCAAGAGGCGATACTAAGGGGGTCTGGAAACACCATATATTTT. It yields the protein CASSQEAILRGSGNTIYF.